This T cell receptor beta chain came from a study of blood T cell repertoires in COVID-19. Overall study context: The cDNA or gDNA used as material had been derived from T cells, B-cell-depleted T cells, or PBMCs.

Source study methods: It was from reference gene primer amplification that nucleated cell counts were estimated. Generated by immunoSEQ multiplex PCR, the TCRdb table keeps only in-frame clones and is missing some. V and J calls and clone size are as listed in that table; D and trimming were resolved from the DNA. Of more than 200,000 clones listed, 85% to 90% are singletons. Germline V gives CDR1 MDHEN, CDR2 SYDVKM. The CDR3 has 14 residues. Trimming at V came to 7 bases and at J to 4 bases, leaving 8 bases not matched to a gene. Sequencing used peripheral blood. The gene calls are TRBV28 and TRBJ1-2; 8 nucleotides align to TRBD1. The TCR sequence derives from a man aged 25 to 45 with COVID-19, enrolled during active disease. CDR3 in amino acids: CASTADRVSYGYTF. The CDR3 bases are TGTGCCAGCACCGCGGACAGGGTTAGCTATGGCTACACCTTC.